What follows are 14 T cell receptor beta chains derived from one specimen sequenced in a study of regulatory T cells in long-lasting Graves disease. Construction of TCR beta libraries relied on iRepertoire HTBI primers and on Arm-PCR targeting CDR3 regions. Each CDR3 protein gets one entry after TCRdb re-called the multiplex PCR reads with MiXCR. The sample lists more than 300,000 distinct CDR3 sequences, roughly 16% occurring once. Time point denoted: newly diagnosed GD, antithyroid drugs for less than 3 months. Following extraction of RNA from PBMCs, that RNA was used to make the TCR library. Material: peripheral blood mononuclear cells (PBMCs), obtained at new diagnosis, from a patient treated with antithyroid drugs. These receptors all come from a female donor with Graves disease.

This clonotype was detected many times. The V call is TRBV12-3 or TRBV12-4, the J call TRBJ2-5, with D uncertain. With 8 bases removed from V and 5 bases from J, the gap between germline ends came to 9 bases. The CDR3 covers 11 residues. The CDR3 sequence is CASGEGETQYF. CDR3 DNA sequence: TGTGCCAGCGGTGAAGGGGAGACCCAGTACTTC.

This clonotype was detected ten times or more. V and J are TRBV2 and TRBJ1-2; D gene ambiguous. In germline, CDR1 is SNHLY, CDR2 FYNNEI. V was pared by 6 bases and J by 6 bases, with 5 bases between. The CDR3 spans 10 residues. CDR3 in DNA: TGTGCCAGCAGGACCGATGGCTACACCTTC. Encoded protein: CASRTDGYTF.

This clonotype was observed many times. V usage is TRBV9 and J usage is TRBJ2-1, with 10 bases aligning to TRBD2. The J segment lost 8 bases and the V segment lost 0 bases, leaving 5 bases of the junction unmatched. The germline gives CDR1 SGDLS, CDR2 YYNGEE. This CDR3 region has 15 residues. Written as DNA, the CDR3 is TGTGCCAGCAGCGTAGCAGCGGGAGGGCCAGATGAGCAGTTCTTC. Amino acid sequence: CASSVAAGGPDEQFF.

This clonotype has ten or more counts. The CDR3 DNA reads TGTGCCAGCAGCCAAGGGGGGCGTGGATCTGAAGCTTTCTTT. Protein product: CASSQGGRGSEAFF. The chain is built from TRBV3-1 and TRBJ1-1, with D maybe TRBD1 (6 bases). Trimming stripped 1 base from V and 6 bases from J, with 12 bases between. Looked up from germline, CDR1 is LGHDT and CDR2 is YNNKEL (reference sequence). This CDR3 contains 14 residues.

This clonotype came up many times. This rearrangement joins TRBV3-1 to TRBJ1-2; D is possibly TRBD1 (5 bases). There are 15 residues in the CDR3. Germline CDR1 reads LGHDT; CDR2 reads YNNKEL (reference sequence). The V end lost 4 bases, the J end lost 4 bases, and 16 bases lay between the germline ends. This chain's CDR3 is CASSPKWAGTYGYTF. The CDR3 DNA reads as TGTGCCAGCAGCCCTAAGTGGGCAGGGACCTATGGCTACACCTTC.

In this sample, this clonotype turned up a few times. The chain couples TRBV6-1 to TRBJ1-4; 8 bases are a match to TRBD1. This CDR3 has 15 residues. Trimming cost V 6 bases and J 6 bases; bases outside gene matches: 9. Germline V gene sequence: CDR1 MNHNS, CDR2 SASEGT. CDR3 in amino acids: CASSRDRGGYEKLFF. As DNA, the CDR3 is TGTGCCAGCAGCAGAGACAGGGGCGGGTATGAAAAACTGTTTTTT.

The sample holds many counts of this clonotype. This chain uses TRBV10-3 with TRBJ1-1; D unclear. Germline CDR1 reads ENHRY; CDR2 reads SYGVKD. The germline V and J ends were trimmed by 2 bases and 1 base, with 8 bases remaining between them. The CDR3 covers 14 residues. CDR3 region: CAISEGRANTEAFF. Here the CDR3 DNA reads TGTGCCATCAGTGAGGGACGGGCGAACACTGAAGCTTTCTTT.

This clonotype was counted ten times or more. The chain joins TRBV2 to TRBJ1-6, with TRBD1 as a possible D gene (5 bases). Trimming stripped 4 bases from V and 4 bases from J, with 17 bases between. Germline CDR1 SNHLY, CDR2 FYNNEI. The CDR3 covers 17 residues. CDR3 coding DNA: TGTGCCAGCAGTGGCCCCAGCCACGGGGCATATAATTCACCCCTCCACTTT. Its protein product is CASSGPSHGAYNSPLHF. Based on the CDR3 plus reference TRBV2 and TRBJ1-6, the full variable domain is EPEVTQTPSHQVTQMGQEVILRCVPISNHLYFYWYRQILGQKVEFLVSFYNNEISEKSEIFDDQFSVERPDGSNFTLKIRSTKLEDSAMYFCASSGPSHGAYNSPLHFGNGTRLTVT.

This clonotype was counted many times. This chain connects TRBV11-2 to TRBJ2-1; D gene unclear. The V gene lost 5 bases and the J gene lost 6 bases, with 8 bases spanning the gap. The germline V gene has CDR1 SGHAT and CDR2 FQNNGV. CDR3 size: 12 residues. The CDR3 region has the DNA TGTGCCAGCAGCCCAGATTTCAATGAGCAGTTCTTC. It translates to CASSPDFNEQFF.

This clonotype was seen ten or more times. The CDR3 DNA is TGTGCCAGTTCTTACAGGGATGGAGGAGCTGAAGCTTTCTTT. Amino acid sequence: CASSYRDGGAEAFF. This chain uses TRBV27 with TRBJ1-1; TRBD1 might be the D (6 bases). This CDR3 is 14 amino acids long. The ends were cut back, 9 bases at V and 6 bases at J, with 20 bases in the middle. Germline CDR1 reads MNHEY; CDR2 reads SMNVEV (reference sequence).

The chain uses TRBV28 and TRBJ1-1; 7 nucleotides agree with TRBD1. In germline, CDR1 is MDHEN, CDR2 SYDVKM. There are 12 residues in the CDR3. Trimming took 8 bases from V and 4 from J; bases not matched to a gene: 4. CDR3 residues: CASESGGTEAFF. For the CDR3, the DNA is TGTGCCAGCGAATCAGGGGGCACTGAAGCTTTCTTT.

This clonotype was recorded at least ten times. V usage is TRBV2 and J usage is TRBJ2-7; D remains ambiguous. The CDR3 extends over 15 amino acids. V was pared by 1 base and J by 2 bases, with 12 bases between. The germline V gene has CDR1 SNHLY and CDR2 FYNNEI. The CDR3 here is CASSEDWRTAYEQYF. CDR3 in DNA: TGTGCCAGCAGTGAAGATTGGCGAACTGCCTACGAGCAGTACTTC.

The chain is built from TRBV10-2 and TRBJ1-6; D is possibly TRBD1 (5 bases). This CDR3 contains 15 residues. V was trimmed by 2 bases and J by 4 bases, leaving 9 bases between them. CDR1 and CDR2 (germline): WSHSY, SAAADI. The CDR3 sequence is CASSEEGPYNSPLHF. The CDR3 bases are TGCGCCAGCAGTGAGGAGGGACCTTATAATTCACCCCTCCACTTT.

The rearrangement uses TRBV20-1 and TRBJ2-7; TRBD2 aligns across 14 bases. V was pared by 3 bases and J by 5 bases, with 9 bases of the junction left unmatched. CDR1 is DFQATT and CDR2 is SNEGSKA in the germline V gene (reference sequence). CDR3 size: 16 residues. CDR3 sequence: CSARKIGTSGSNEQYF. Here the CDR3 DNA reads TGCAGTGCTAGGAAAATCGGGACTAGCGGGAGCAACGAGCAGTACTTC.